This T cell receptor (beta chain) was recovered during a study of spatial heterogeneity in lung cancer. This clonotype was detected many times. Time point specified: sample taken at primary tumor resection. Germline lookup yields CDR1 MNHEY and CDR2 SVGAGI. The CDR3 consists of 13 residues. The V end lost 6 bases, the J end lost 0 bases, and 8 bases lay between the germline ends. TCRdb reprocessed the 5' RACE reads with MiXCR, giving one entry per CDR3 protein. The data contain approximately 24,000 distinct CDR3 sequences, about 4.4% of them singletons. This sequence originates from a male donor with early-stage non-small cell lung cancer. The chain has TRBV6-5 and TRBJ1-1, with D possibly TRBD1 on 5 matching bases. Sequencing used PBMCs, obtained at surgery. The CDR3 is CASSRQMNTEAFF. The CDR3 DNA is TGTGCCAGCAGCCGACAGATGAACACTGAAGCTTTCTTT.